This T cell receptor beta chain was documented in a study of T cells and copy number aberrations in small-cell lung cancer. Overall study results and limits: The tissue was entirely formalin-fixed and paraffin-embedded, which is known to produce sequencing artifacts. Between about 79.9-97.7% of clones were confined to one tumor region.

Worth noting for this clone: Antigen unknown.

Clones were read by immunoSEQ multiplex PCR, and TCRdb kept only the in-frame ones, dropping some. The table records 6,000 or so clones, around 76% of them present only once. V shed 3 bases and J 7 bases; nucleotides not matched to a gene: 7. The CDR3 totals 14 residues. The germline gives CDR1 SGHRS, CDR2 YFSETQ. Specimen: tumor tissue. This chain uses TRBV5-1 with TRBJ2-5; 9 bases match TRBD1. The TCR was taken from a man in his fifties or sixties with small cell lung cancer. CDR3 nucleotides: TGCGCCAGCAGCTCCTGGACAGGGGACGGGACCCAGTACTTC. As protein: CASSSWTGDGTQYF.